These 9 T cell receptor beta chains originate from one sample sequenced in a study of cytotoxic CD8 clonotypes in ibrutinib-treated CLL (dated by TCRdb to the early 2020s). The protocol used for the library was the immunoSEQ multiplex PCR assay. The immuneACCESS repertoire file appears here via TCRdb, limited to in-frame rearrangements. These files lack a portion of the clones; in checked studies, under half of the deficit traces to unresolved V genes, and the cause of the others is not known. The sample data list some 300,000 clones, and roughly 85% of these were observed just once. About 6.3% of the sample is taken by the ten largest. Specimen: PBMCs, collected before ibrutinib treatment. The receptors derive from a human donor with chronic lymphocytic leukemia.

The genes are TRBV6-6 and TRBJ2-7, with D unresolved. CDR1 MNHNY and CDR2 SVGAGI come from the germline V gene (reference sequence). This CDR3 has 11 amino acids. V was clipped by 6 bases and J by 6 bases, with 9 bases between them. In nucleotides, the CDR3 is TGTGCCAGCAGCCCATCTGTCGAGCAGTACTTC. This translates into CASSPSVEQYF.

In this sample, this clone turned up once. The genes are TRBV9 and TRBJ2-7, with 14 bases aligning to TRBD2. Germline-derived CDR1 and CDR2 are SGDLS and YYNGEE. V lost 5 bases, J lost 6 bases, and 4 bases stayed unmatched. The length of the CDR3 is 14 residues. This chain's CDR3 is CASSFGTSGSEQYF. The DNA for the CDR3 is TGTGCCAGCAGTTTCGGGACTAGCGGGAGCGAGCAGTACTTC. The entire variable domain, with the rest obtained from reference TRBV9 and TRBJ2-7, is as follows: DSGVTQTPKHLITATGQRVTLRCSPRSGDLSVYWYQQSLDQGLQFLIQYYNGEERAKGNILERFSAQQFPDLHSELNLSSLELGDSALYFCASSFGTSGSEQYFGPGTRLTVT.

This chain joins TRBV18 and TRBJ2-5, with D maybe TRBD2 (6 bases). V was shortened by 3 bases and J by 5 bases, with 19 bases between the two germline ends. The germline gives CDR1 KGHSH, CDR2 LQKENI. The CDR3 consists of 16 residues. The DNA for the CDR3 is TGTGCCAGCTCACCTTACTACGGCGGGATCGAGGAGACCCAGTACTTC. Protein: CASSPYYGGIEETQYF. The variable domain in full, with the rest retrieved from reference TRBV18 and TRBJ2-5, is NAGVMQNPRHLVRRRGQEARLRCSPMKGHSHVYWYRQLPEEGLKFMVYLQKENIIDESGMPKERFSAEFPKEGPSILRIQQVVRGDSAAYFCASSPYYGGIEETQYFGPGTRLLVL.

This rearrangement joins TRBV28 to TRBJ2-2, with 10 bases identical to TRBD2. The CDR3 is 16 residues long. V shed 5 bases and J 6 bases; nucleotides not matched to a gene: 9. Germline CDR1 reads MDHEN; CDR2 reads SYDVKM. The CDR3 DNA is TGTGCCAGCAGTCCAGCAGCGGGAGGGTTCGCCGGGGAGCTGTTTTTT. Its protein is CASSPAAGGFAGELFF.

J is TRBJ1-5 and V is TRBV15; D gene unclear. The V end lost 0 bases, the J end lost 6 bases, and 21 bases lay between the germline ends. CDR3 length: 18 residues. The V gene's germline CDR1 is LNHNV and CDR2 YYDKDF (reference sequence). The DNA of the CDR3 is TGTGCCACCAGCAGAGATTTGAGAGATTCTTTATTTGGTCAGCCCCAGCATTTT. Amino acids: CATSRDLRDSLFGQPQHF.

This clone came up once. This chain uses TRBV5-1 with TRBJ2-1; 8 positions match TRBD2. The V and J ends lost 1 base and 6 bases, in that order; junction bases with no gene match: 6. This CDR3 has 15 residues. Germline V gives CDR1 SGHRS, CDR2 YFSETQ. CDR3 in amino acids: CASSLTSGGTNEQFF. CDR3 DNA sequence: TGCGCCAGCAGCTTGACTAGCGGCGGCACCAATGAGCAGTTCTTC.

The chain is built from TRBV6-5 and TRBJ2-7; D is uncertain. This CDR3 has 15 amino acids. Germline lookup yields CDR1 MNHEY and CDR2 SVGAGI. V was pared by 2 bases and J by 0 bases, with 11 bases between. This CDR3 is CASSYEATGSYEQYF. DNA of the CDR3: TGTGCCAGCAGTTACGAGGCCACGGGCTCCTACGAGCAGTACTTC.

This clone was found a few times. The chain links TRBV7-2 to TRBJ2-2; possibly TRBD1 for D (6 bases). Germline assignment: CDR1 SGHTA and CDR2 FQGNSA. The V and J ends lost 4 bases and 1 base respectively, with 13 bases between them. The length of the CDR3 is 16 residues. The CDR3 DNA follows: TGTGCCAGCAGCTCCGGCCGGACAGTGAACACCGGGGAGCTGTTTTTT. It translates to CASSSGRTVNTGELFF. The full variable domain, its missing parts supplied by reference TRBV7-2 and TRBJ2-2, is GAGVSQSPSNKVTEKGKDVELRCDPISGHTALYWYRQSLGQGLEFLIYFQGNSAPDKSGLPSDRFSAERTGGSVSTLTIQRTQQEDSAVYLCASSSGRTVNTGELFFGEGSRLTVL.

The chain uses TRBV2 and TRBJ2-7, with D possibly being TRBD2 (5 bases). This CDR3 contains 11 residues. CDR1 is SNHLY, CDR2 FYNNEI, per germline. V was clipped by 5 bases and J by 7 bases, with 9 bases between them. The CDR3 bases are TGTGCCAGCAGTCCGGAGGCGGAGCAGTACTTC. Its translation is CASSPEAEQYF. Based on the CDR3 plus reference TRBV2 and TRBJ2-7, the full variable domain is EPEVTQTPSHQVTQMGQEVILRCVPISNHLYFYWYRQILGQKVEFLVSFYNNEISEKSEIFDDQFSVERPDGSNFTLKIRSTKLEDSAMYFCASSPEAEQYFGPGTRLTVT.